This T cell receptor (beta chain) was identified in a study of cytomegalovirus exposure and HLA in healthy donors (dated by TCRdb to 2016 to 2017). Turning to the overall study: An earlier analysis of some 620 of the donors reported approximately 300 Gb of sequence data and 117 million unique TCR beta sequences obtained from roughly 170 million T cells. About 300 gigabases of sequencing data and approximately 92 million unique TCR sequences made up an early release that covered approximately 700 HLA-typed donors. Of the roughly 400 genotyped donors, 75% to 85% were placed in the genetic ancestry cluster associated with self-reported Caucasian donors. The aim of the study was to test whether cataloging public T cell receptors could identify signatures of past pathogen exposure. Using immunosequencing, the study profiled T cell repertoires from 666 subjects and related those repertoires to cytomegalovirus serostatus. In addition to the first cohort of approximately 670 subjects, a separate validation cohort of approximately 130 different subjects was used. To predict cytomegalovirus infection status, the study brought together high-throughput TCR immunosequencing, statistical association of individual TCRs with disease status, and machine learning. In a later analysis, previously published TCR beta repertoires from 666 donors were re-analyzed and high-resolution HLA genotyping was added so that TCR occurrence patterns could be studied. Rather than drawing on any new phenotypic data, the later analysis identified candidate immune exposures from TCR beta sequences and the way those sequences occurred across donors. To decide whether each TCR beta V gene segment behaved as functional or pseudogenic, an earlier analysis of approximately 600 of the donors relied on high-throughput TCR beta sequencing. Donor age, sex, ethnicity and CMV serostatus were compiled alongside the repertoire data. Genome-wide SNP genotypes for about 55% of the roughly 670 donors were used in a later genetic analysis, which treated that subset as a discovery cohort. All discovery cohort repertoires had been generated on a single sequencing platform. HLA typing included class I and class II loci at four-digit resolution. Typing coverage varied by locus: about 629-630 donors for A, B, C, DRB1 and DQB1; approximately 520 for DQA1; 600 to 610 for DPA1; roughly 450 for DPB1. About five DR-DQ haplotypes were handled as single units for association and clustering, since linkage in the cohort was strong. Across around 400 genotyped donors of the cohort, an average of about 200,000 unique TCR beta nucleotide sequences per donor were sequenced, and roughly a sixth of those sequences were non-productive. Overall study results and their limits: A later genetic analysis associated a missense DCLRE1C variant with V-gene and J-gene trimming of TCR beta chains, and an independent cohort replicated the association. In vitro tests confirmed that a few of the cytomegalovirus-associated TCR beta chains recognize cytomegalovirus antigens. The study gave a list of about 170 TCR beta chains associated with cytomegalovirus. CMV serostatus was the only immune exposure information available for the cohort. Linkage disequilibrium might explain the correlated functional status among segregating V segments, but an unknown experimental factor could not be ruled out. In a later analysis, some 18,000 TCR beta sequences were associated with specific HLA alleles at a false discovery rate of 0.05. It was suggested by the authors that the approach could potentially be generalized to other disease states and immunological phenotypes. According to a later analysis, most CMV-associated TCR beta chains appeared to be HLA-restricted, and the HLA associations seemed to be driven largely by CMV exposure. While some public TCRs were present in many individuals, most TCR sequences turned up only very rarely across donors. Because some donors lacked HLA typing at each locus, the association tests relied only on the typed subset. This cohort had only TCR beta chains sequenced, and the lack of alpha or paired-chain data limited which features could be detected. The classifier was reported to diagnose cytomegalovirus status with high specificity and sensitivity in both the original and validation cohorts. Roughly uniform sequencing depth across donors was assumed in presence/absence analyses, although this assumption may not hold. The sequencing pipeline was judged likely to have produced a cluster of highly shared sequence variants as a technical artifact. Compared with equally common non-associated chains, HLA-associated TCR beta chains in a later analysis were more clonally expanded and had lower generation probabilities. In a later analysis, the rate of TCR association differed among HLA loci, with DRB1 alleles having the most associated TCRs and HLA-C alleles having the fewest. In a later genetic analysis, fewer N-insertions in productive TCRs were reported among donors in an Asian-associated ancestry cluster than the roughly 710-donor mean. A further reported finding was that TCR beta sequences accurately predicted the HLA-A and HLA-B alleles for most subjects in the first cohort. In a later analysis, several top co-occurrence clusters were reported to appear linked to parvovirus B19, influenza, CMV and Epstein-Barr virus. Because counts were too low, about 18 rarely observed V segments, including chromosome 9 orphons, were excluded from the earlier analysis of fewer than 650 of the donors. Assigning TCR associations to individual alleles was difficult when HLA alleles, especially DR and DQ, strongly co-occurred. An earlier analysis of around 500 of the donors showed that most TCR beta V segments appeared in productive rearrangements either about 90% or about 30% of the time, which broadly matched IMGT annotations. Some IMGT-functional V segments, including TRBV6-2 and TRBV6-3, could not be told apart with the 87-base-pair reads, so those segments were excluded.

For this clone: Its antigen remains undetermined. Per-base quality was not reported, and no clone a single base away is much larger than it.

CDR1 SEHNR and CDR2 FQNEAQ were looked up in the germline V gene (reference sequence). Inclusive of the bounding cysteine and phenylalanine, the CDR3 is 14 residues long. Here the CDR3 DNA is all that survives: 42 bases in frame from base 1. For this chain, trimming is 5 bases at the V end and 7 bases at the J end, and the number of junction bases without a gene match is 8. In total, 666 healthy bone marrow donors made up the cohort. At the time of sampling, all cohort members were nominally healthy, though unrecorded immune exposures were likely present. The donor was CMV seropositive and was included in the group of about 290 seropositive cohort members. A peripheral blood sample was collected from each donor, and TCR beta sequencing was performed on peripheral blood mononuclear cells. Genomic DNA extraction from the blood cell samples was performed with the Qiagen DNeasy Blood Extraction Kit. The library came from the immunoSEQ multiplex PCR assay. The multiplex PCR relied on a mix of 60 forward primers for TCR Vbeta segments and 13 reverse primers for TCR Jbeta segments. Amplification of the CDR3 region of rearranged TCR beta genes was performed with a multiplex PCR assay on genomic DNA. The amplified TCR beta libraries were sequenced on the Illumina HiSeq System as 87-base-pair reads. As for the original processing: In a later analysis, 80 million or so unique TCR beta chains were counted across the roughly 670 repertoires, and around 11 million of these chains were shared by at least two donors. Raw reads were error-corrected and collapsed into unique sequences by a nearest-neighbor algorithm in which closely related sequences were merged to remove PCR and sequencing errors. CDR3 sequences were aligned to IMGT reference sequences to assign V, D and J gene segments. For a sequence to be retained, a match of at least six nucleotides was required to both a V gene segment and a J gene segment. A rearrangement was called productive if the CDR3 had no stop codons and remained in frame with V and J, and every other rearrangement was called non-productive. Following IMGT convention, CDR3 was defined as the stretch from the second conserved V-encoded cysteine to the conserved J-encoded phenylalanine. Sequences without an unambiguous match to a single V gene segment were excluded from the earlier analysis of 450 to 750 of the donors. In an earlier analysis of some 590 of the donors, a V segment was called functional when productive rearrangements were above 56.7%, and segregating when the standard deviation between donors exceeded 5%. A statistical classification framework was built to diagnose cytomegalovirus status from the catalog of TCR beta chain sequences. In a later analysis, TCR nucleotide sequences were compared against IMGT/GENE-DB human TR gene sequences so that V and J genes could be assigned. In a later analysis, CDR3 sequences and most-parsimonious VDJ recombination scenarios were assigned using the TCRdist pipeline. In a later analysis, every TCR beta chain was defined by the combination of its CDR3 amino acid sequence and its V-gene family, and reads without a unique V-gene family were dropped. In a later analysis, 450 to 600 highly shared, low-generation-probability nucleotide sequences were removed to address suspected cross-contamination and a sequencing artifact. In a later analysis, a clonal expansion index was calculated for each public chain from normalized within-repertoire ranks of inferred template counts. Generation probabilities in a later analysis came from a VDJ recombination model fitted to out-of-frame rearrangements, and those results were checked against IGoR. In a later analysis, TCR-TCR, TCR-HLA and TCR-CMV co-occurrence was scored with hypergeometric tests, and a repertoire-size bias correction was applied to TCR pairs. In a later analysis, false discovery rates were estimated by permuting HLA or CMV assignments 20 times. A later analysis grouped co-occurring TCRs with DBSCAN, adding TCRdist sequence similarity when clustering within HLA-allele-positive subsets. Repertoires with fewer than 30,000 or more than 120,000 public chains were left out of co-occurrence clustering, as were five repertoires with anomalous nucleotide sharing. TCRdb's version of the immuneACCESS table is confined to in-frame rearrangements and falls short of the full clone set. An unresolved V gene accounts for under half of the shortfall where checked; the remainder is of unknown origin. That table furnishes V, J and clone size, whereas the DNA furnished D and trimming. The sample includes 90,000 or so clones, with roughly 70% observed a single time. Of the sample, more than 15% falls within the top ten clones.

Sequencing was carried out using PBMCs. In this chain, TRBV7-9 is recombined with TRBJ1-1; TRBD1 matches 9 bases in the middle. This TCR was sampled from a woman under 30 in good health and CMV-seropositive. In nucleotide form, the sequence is TGTGCCAGCAGCACCCGGACAGGGGTCGGTGAAGCTTTCTTT. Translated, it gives CASSTRTGVGEAFF.